This T cell receptor (beta chain) was sequenced for a study of blood T cells in healthy people across ages. With a J-beta primer mix and a sample-barcoded 5' primer, a second PCR ran roughly 7 to 11 cycles. TCRdb independently ran MiXCR on the 5' RACE reads; one entry per CDR3 protein. The sample holds approximately 490,000 distinct CDR3 sequences, 24% seen once. The CDR3 runs 16 residues. Germline lookup yields CDR1 LGHDT and CDR2 YNNKEL (reference sequence). Trimming pared 0 bases from V and 4 bases from J, leaving 15 bases between. The donors, aged 6 to 90, were healthy Caucasians from Russia. This clonotype was detected only a few times. This same sample was also taken into another study, of T cells of mothers and their children. That publication notes: TCR recombination output is shaped by thymic selection similarly in related and unrelated pairs.

This chain connects TRBV3-1 to TRBJ1-1, with TRBD1 as a possible D gene (6 bases). Sequencing was performed on blood. The TCR sequence derives from a boy aged 5-17 years in good health. DNA of the CDR3: TGTGCCAGCAGCCAAGAGGGTAGGCGGGGGCCCACTGAAGCTTTCTTT. Encoded protein: CASSQEGRRGPTEAFF.